These 5 T cell receptor beta chains came from one sample sequenced in a study of blood T cell repertoires in COVID-19. Sequenced by immunoSEQ multiplex PCR; TCRdb stores in-frame clones only, minus some. The table lists 200,000 or so clones, roughly 85% of them singletons. The sample was PBMCs or T cells enriched from blood (not recorded which). These receptors originate from a woman between 40 and 50 years old with acute COVID-19.

This sequence joins TRBV3-1 (or the pseudogene TRBV3-2) and TRBJ2-1, with 9 bases lining up with TRBD1. The CDR3 consists of 15 residues. The V gene end was trimmed by 2 bases and the J gene end by 6 bases; junction bases not matched to a gene: 5. Germline CDR1 LGHDT, CDR2 YNNKEL (reference sequence). The CDR3 DNA sequence: TGTGCCAGCAGCCAAAGGGGACAGGGAGGCAATGAGCAGTTCTTC. Amino acids: CASSQRGQGGNEQFF.

The V call is TRBV6-5, the J call TRBJ2-7, with 13 bases that match TRBD2. CDR1 is MNHEY and CDR2 is SVGAGI in the germline V gene. The CDR3 covers 15 residues. J lost 3 bases, V lost 6 bases, and 5 bases had no gene match. CDR3 region: CASRSGTSGVYEQYV. DNA of the CDR3: TGTGCCAGCAGATCCGGGACTAGCGGGGTCTACGAGCAGTACGTC.

In this sample, this clone turned up a few times. This sample also contains other DNA sequences that code for the same CDR3. This chain joins TRBV5-4 and TRBJ1-2; the D gene is possibly TRBD1 (5 bases). V lost 4 bases to trimming and J lost 0 bases, with 7 bases between them. Germline CDR1 and CDR2: SGHNT and YYREEE (reference sequence). CDR3 size: 13 residues. The CDR3 DNA follows: TGTGCCAGCAGCCCGACAGCTAACTATGGCTACACCTTC. It specifies CASSPTANYGYTF.

V gene TRBV5-6 combines with J gene TRBJ2-1, with D possibly matching TRBD2 (5 bases). V gave up 1 base and J gave up 0 bases, with 14 bases separating them. CDR3 size: 17 residues. Germline CDR1 is SGHDT and CDR2 is YYEEEE. CDR3 DNA: TGTGCCAGCAGCTTGACCGCCGGGGTGAGCTCCTACAATGAGCAGTTCTTC. Protein: CASSLTAGVSSYNEQFF.

The chain carries TRBV2 and TRBJ2-2; D might be TRBD1 (5 bases). Germline assignment: CDR1 SNHLY and CDR2 FYNNEI. The CDR3 runs to 14 residues. The V gene lost 7 bases and the J gene lost 4 bases, with 13 bases spanning the gap. Here the CDR3 reads CASTLTDTTGELFF. The CDR3 DNA reads as TGTGCCAGCACCTTGACAGATACCACCGGGGAGCTGTTTTTT.